This T cell receptor (beta chain) is from a study of T cell responses to AZD1222 COVID-19 vaccine. The CDR3 runs to 15 residues. The V gene lost 5 bases and the J gene lost 6 bases, with 20 bases spanning the gap. Germline CDR1 SGHDT, CDR2 YYEEEE. Repertoires were generated with immunoSEQ multiplex PCR, while TCRdb's copy carries only in-frame clones and drops some. The sample contains 75,000 to 100,000 clones, 88% of which appear only once. The TCR was taken from an adult in good health. This chain uses TRBV5-6 with TRBJ1-2, with D possibly matching TRBD1 (5 bases). The sample in question was peripheral blood, obtained on day 0 of MenACWY control vaccination. CDR3 protein: CASRGKGLTTNGYTF. The CDR3 DNA sequence: TGTGCCAGCAGGGGGAAGGGACTTACAACTAATGGCTACACCTTC. The whole variable domain, filled in from reference TRBV5-6 and TRBJ1-2, reads DAGVTQSPTHLIKTRGQQVTLRCSPKSGHDTVSWYQQALGQGPQFIFQYYEEEERQRGNFPDRFSGHQFPNYSSELNVNALLLGDSALYLCASRGKGLTTNGYTFGSGTRLTVV.